This TCR beta chain was retrieved from a study of CD8+ T cells in alopecia areata. Findings and caveats of the study: Patients displayed less clarity in TCR sharing than mice, a finding possibly related to HLA. Lesional tissue from the scalp (especially in alopecia totalis/universalis) showed higher clonality than normal scalp.

The CDR3 length is 12 residues. Between the trimmed V and J ends, which lost 9 bases and 6 bases, there was a span of 13 bases. Germline CDR1 SNHLY, CDR2 FYNNEI. Following extraction, RNA underwent reverse transcription to cDNA, which served as the sequencing template. TCRdb's copy holds only in-frame clones and misses some; the assay was immunoSEQ multiplex PCR. Of almost 35,000 clones in the sample, 55% are singletons; the top ten hold around 40%. Regarding this clone: The antigen is unknown.

It was from alopecia areata patients that lesional scalp punch biopsies and peripheral blood were collected. Isolation of CD4+ and CD8+ T cells from PBMCs was achieved by sorting. Material for sequencing was NKG2D-high CD8+ T cells sorted from blood. The clonotype originates from a human donor with alopecia areata. The V gene is TRBV2, the J gene TRBJ2-3; maybe TRBD2 (5 bases). The CDR3 nucleotides are TGTGCCAGTACTAAGGGAGTGGATACGCAGTATTTT. It translates to CASTKGVDTQYF.